A selection of T cell receptor beta chains follows, all from one sample in a study of T cell repertoires in cytomegalovirus infection. For these receptors, no antigen is known. TCRdb reprocessed the reads via MiXCR and lists one record per CDR3 protein. The sample includes hundreds of thousands of distinct CDR3 sequences, about 44% of them seen just once. This specimen consisted of cultured PBMCs, obtained from culture after CMV antigen stimulation. Receptors originate from a human donor in good health (CMV status not recorded). Some clones in this sample may be carry-over from other donors' samples. The CDR3 runs from the conserved cysteine through the conserved F or W. D genes are given only for firm matches. Rows give clone size only sometimes, using once, few, many, or a class for an expanded clone.

V gene,D gene,clone size,J gene,CDR3 protein,CDR3 DNA
TRBV7-9,-,-,TRBJ2-7,CASSLEGQPYEQYF,TGTGCCAGCAGCTTAGAAGGGCAACCCTACGAGCAGTACTTC
TRBV27,-,-,TRBJ2-3,CASSRIKDTQYF,TGTGCCAGCAGTCGGATCAAGGATACGCAGTATTTT
TRBV11-2,TRBD2,-,TRBJ2-1,CASSPAGLVYEQFF,TGTGCCAGCAGCCCCGCGGGACTAGTCTATGAGCAGTTCTTC
TRBV12-3/TRBV12-4,TRBD2,-,TRBJ2-3,CASLWASGSRTDTQYF,TGTGCCAGCCTTTGGGCTAGCGGGAGCCGTACAGATACGCAGTATTTT
TRBV7-2,-,few,TRBJ2-3,CASSFRVITDTQYF,TGTGCCAGCAGCTTCAGGGTGATCACAGATACGCAGTATTTT
TRBV6-5,-,-,TRBJ2-7,CVSSYDSYNEQYF,TGTGTCAGCAGTTACGACAGCTACAATGAGCAGTACTTC
TRBV28,-,few,TRBJ2-3,CASSTLAETDTQYF,TGTGCCAGCAGCACACTCGCAGAAACAGATACGCAGTATTTT
TRBV7-2,TRBD2,many,TRBJ2-3,CASSLRPGLAGVRDTQYF,TGTGCCAGCAGCCTACGCCCGGGACTAGCGGGGGTGAGAGATACGCAGTATTTT
TRBV12-3/TRBV12-4,TRBD1,few,TRBJ1-2,CASRPTWTGGGGYTF,TGTGCCAGCAGACCTACCTGGACAGGGGGAGGTGGCTACACCTTC
TRBV2,-,-,TRBJ2-2,CASIYRATGELFF,TGTGCCAGCATTTACAGGGCCACCGGGGAGCTGTTTTTT
TRBV7-2,TRBD2,few,TRBJ2-7,CASSLRLAAYEQYF,TGTGCCAGCAGCCTACGACTAGCTGCGTACGAGCAGTACTTC
TRBV6-6,-,-,TRBJ2-5,CASWDTGGEKETQYF,TGTGCCAGCTGGGACACCGGGGGAGAGAAAGAGACCCAGTACTTC
TRBV7-2,-,-,TRBJ1-2,CASSQTLSSYGYTF,TGTGCCAGCAGCCAGACCCTGAGCAGCTATGGCTACACCTTC
TRBV5-6,TRBD1,-,TRBJ2-4,CASSWSFSGTGEYF,TGTGCCAGCAGCTGGTCCTTTTCCGGGACAGGAGAGTACTTC
TRBV5-1,-,-,TRBJ2-5,CASSLEGHTAETQYF,TGCGCCAGCAGCTTGGAGGGACACACAGCGGAGACCCAGTACTTC
TRBV19,-,-,TRBJ1-5,CASSISGNQPQHF,TGTGCCAGTAGTATATCAGGCAATCAGCCCCAGCATTTT
TRBV6-1,-,-,TRBJ2-6,CASSAGSSGANVLTF,TGTGCCAGCAGTGCCGGATCCTCTGGGGCCAACGTCCTGACTTTC
TRBV7-1,-,once,TRBJ2-3,CASSPWTGTQYF,TGTGCCAGCAGCCCGTGGACTGGTACGCAGTATTTT
TRBV6-2/TRBV6-3,TRBD1,-,TRBJ1-1,CASSPPWTGGEAFF,TGTGCCAGCAGTCCTCCCTGGACAGGGGGCGAAGCTTTCTTT
TRBV12-3/TRBV12-4,TRBD1,-,TRBJ2-1,CASSSSQGPNEQFF,TGTGCCAGCAGTTCATCACAGGGGCCCAATGAGCAGTTCTTC
TRBV6-8,-,few,TRBJ1-5,CASSDSREPNQPQHF,TGTGCCAGCAGTGACTCAAGGGAGCCGAATCAGCCCCAGCATTTT
TRBV12-3/TRBV12-4,-,-,TRBJ2-7,CASSLALRTASYEQYF,TGTGCCAGCAGTTTAGCGCTAAGGACAGCCTCCTACGAGCAGTACTTC
TRBV12-3/TRBV12-4,-,few,TRBJ2-1,CASRASTDEQFF,TGTGCCAGCAGGGCTAGCACCGATGAGCAGTTCTTC
TRBV7-2,-,many,TRBJ2-3,CASSKGQSSTDTQYF,TGTGCCAGCAGCAAAGGACAGTCAAGCACAGATACGCAGTATTTT
TRBV20-1,TRBD2,-,TRBJ2-5,CSARDPGGGVTQETQYF,TGCAGTGCTAGAGATCCTGGTGGGGGGGTTACTCAAGAGACCCAGTACTTC
TRBV5-6,-,few,TRBJ2-5,CASSPPGAGQETQYF,TGTGCCAGCAGCCCGCCGGGGGCCGGCCAAGAGACCCAGTACTTC
TRBV19,-,-,TRBJ1-6,CASSIRSTGGSYNSPLHF,TGTGCCAGTAGTATTCGCTCCACAGGAGGATCCTATAATTCACCCCTCCACTTT
TRBV7-2,-,many,TRBJ2-7,CASSTTYEQYF,TGTGCCAGCAGCACCACCTACGAGCAGTACTTC
TRBV7-9,-,-,TRBJ2-3,CASSLLGGGPHTQYF,TGTGCCAGCAGCTTACTAGGAGGTGGGCCCCATACGCAGTATTTT
TRBV7-2,-,-,TRBJ2-4,CASSLSGQNIQYF,TGTGCCAGCAGCTTATCGGGACAAAACATTCAGTACTTC
TRBV11-2,-,-,TRBJ2-3,CASQDTTGDTQYF,TGTGCCAGCCAAGACACCACCGGAGATACGCAGTATTTT
TRBV4-3,-,-,TRBJ2-3,CASSQERGRNTQYF,TGCGCCAGCAGCCAAGAAAGGGGTAGAAATACGCAGTATTTT
TRBV19,-,-,TRBJ1-2,CASSIRRARWVYGYTF,TGTGCCAGTAGTATCCGGAGGGCCCGGTGGGTCTATGGCTACACCTTC
TRBV15,-,-,TRBJ1-1,CATRSWNTEAFF,TGTGCCACCAGGTCGTGGAACACTGAAGCTTTCTTT
TRBV7-8,TRBD2,-,TRBJ2-5,CASSSSGLGQETQYF,TGTGCCAGCAGCTCCTCCGGACTAGGCCAAGAGACCCAGTACTTC
TRBV6-5,-,-,TRBJ1-1,CASSTGWTEAFF,TGTGCCAGCAGCACAGGGTGGACTGAAGCTTTCTTT
TRBV7-8,-,-,TRBJ2-3,CASSSGAGSTDTQYF,TGTGCCAGCAGCTCCGGGGCAGGGTCCACAGATACGCAGTATTTT
TRBV7-8,-,few,TRBJ2-3,CASSLGEAGSTDTQYF,TGTGCCAGCAGCTTAGGAGAGGCGGGGAGCACAGATACGCAGTATTTT
TRBV18,-,-,TRBJ2-3,CASSISSGKDTQYF,TGTGCCAGCTCGATCTCTTCGGGGAAAGATACGCAGTATTTT
TRBV7-6,-,-,TRBJ2-5,CASSLADRQRTQYF,TGTGCCAGCAGCTTAGCGGACAGACAACGAACCCAGTACTTC
TRBV27,-,once,TRBJ2-2,CASTPLSANTGELFF,TGTGCCAGCACCCCCCTTAGTGCGAACACCGGGGAGCTGTTTTTT